Listed below are T cell receptor beta chains from one sample, sequenced in a study of Graves' ophthalmopathy and Graves' hyperthyroidism. TCRdb reanalysed the multiplex PCR reads using MiXCR and keeps one entry per CDR3 protein. The sample includes approximately 700,000 distinct CDR3 sequences, roughly 41% of them seen just once. The sequenced material came from peripheral blood. The receptors stem from an adult man with Graves' ophthalmopathy. The CDR3 runs from the conserved cysteine through the conserved F or W. D genes are given only for firm matches. Clone size is not always given. Where it is, it says once, few, many or a class for expanded clones.

d_call	v_call	clone_size	j_call	cdr3_aa	cdr3_nt
TRBD1	TRBV2	few	TRBJ2-7	CASSYPGQGVRAYEQYF	TGTGCCAGCAGTTACCCGGGACAGGGCGTCCGAGCCTACGAGCAGTACTTC
-	TRBV3-1	-	TRBJ1-6	CASSHQRDPLHF	TGTGCCAGCAGCCACCAGCGGGATCCCCTCCACTTT
-	TRBV29-1	-	TRBJ2-7	CSVGPGLAYEQYF	TGCAGCGTTGGGCCAGGGCTGGCTTACGAGCAGTACTTC
TRBD1	TRBV29-1	-	TRBJ1-5	CSVKTPGQGVGQPQHF	TGCAGCGTCAAAACCCCGGGACAGGGAGTCGGTCAGCCCCAGCATTTT
-	TRBV11-2	-	TRBJ1-2	CASSYSGGDNYGYTF	TGTGCCAGCAGTTACTCGGGAGGAGATAACTATGGCTACACCTTC
-	TRBV10-3	-	TRBJ1-1	CAIIRALNTEAFF	TGTGCCATCATCCGGGCGTTGAACACTGAAGCTTTCTTT
-	TRBV5-1	-	TRBJ1-3	CASSLAGGLSGNTIYF	TGCGCCAGCAGCCTAGCGGGAGGGCTCTCTGGAAACACCATATATTTT
TRBD1	TRBV7-9	-	TRBJ2-7	CASSRTGATKYF	TGTGCCAGCAGCAGGACAGGGGCGACCAAGTACTTC
-	TRBV7-2	-	TRBJ2-7	CASSQVGQGPYSYEQYF	TGCGCCAGCAGCCAAGTTGGGCAGGGGCCTTACTCCTACGAGCAGTACTTC
TRBD1	TRBV7-2	-	TRBJ2-7	CASSQEMGQGREQYF	TGCGCCAGCAGCCAAGAAATGGGACAGGGTCGCGAGCAGTACTTC
TRBD1	TRBV6-6	many	TRBJ1-4	CASTQGATNEKLFF	TGTGCCAGCACCCAGGGGGCAACTAATGAAAAACTGTTTTTT
-	TRBV12-3/TRBV12-4	many	TRBJ1-5	CASGSLYSNQPQHF	TGTGCCAGCGGTTCGCTGTATAGCAATCAGCCCCAGCATTTT
TRBD1	TRBV15	-	TRBJ2-7	CATSRDPGQGAVYEQYF	TGTGCCACCAGCAGAGATCCGGGACAGGGGGCGGTCTACGAGCAGTACTTC
-	TRBV19	-	TRBJ2-7	CASSIKVAVYEQYF	TGTGCCAGTAGTATCAAGGTGGCAGTCTACGAGCAGTACTTC
TRBD2	TRBV20-1	-	TRBJ2-1	CSLLAGYNEQFF	TGCAGTCTGTTAGCGGGATACAATGAGCAGTTCTTC
TRBD1	TRBV25-1	-	TRBJ2-2	CASSLFRGSLFTGELFF	TGTGCCAGCAGTTTGTTCAGGGGGAGCCTTTTCACCGGGGAGCTGTTTTTT
TRBD1	TRBV29-1	-	TRBJ1-1	CSARDRASEAFF	TGCAGTGCCAGAGACAGGGCTTCTGAAGCTTTCTTT
-	TRBV5-6	few	TRBJ1-1	CASSLVLPGTEAFF	TGTGCCAGCAGCTTGGTGTTACCAGGCACTGAAGCTTTCTTT
TRBD1	TRBV10-2	-	TRBJ1-5	CASSEGQGRHF	TGCGCCAGCAGTGAGGGACAGGGTCGTCATTTT
-	TRBV11-2	once	TRBJ2-5	CASSLLVQEGRKETQYF	TGTGCCAGCAGCTTATTAGTTCAGGAGGGTCGTAAAGAGACCCAGTACTTC
-	TRBV7-7	-	TRBJ2-5	CATGGGLWGQETQYF	TGTGCTACCGGGGGAGGACTTTGGGGCCAAGAGACCCAGTACTTC
-	TRBV11-1	few	TRBJ2-5	CASSLARSGPPETQYF	TGTGCCAGCAGCTTAGCGAGATCTGGCCCCCCAGAGACCCAGTACTTC
TRBD2	TRBV7-9	few	TRBJ2-2	CASSHSGTSDTGELFF	TGCGCCAGCAGCCACTCCGGGACTAGCGACACCGGGGAGCTGTTTTTT
TRBD2	TRBV7-6	many	TRBJ2-7	CASSVTSGSPHEQYF	TGTGCCAGCAGCGTGACTAGCGGGAGTCCCCACGAGCAGTACTTC
-	TRBV12-3/TRBV12-4	-	TRBJ1-2	CASSAGGGIYGYTF	TGTGCCAGCAGTGCGGGCGGGGGAATCTATGGCTACACCTTC
TRBD1	TRBV20-1	-	TRBJ2-3	CSAWDRGATQYF	TGCAGTGCGTGGGACAGGGGCGCTACGCAGTATTTT
-	TRBV7-2	-	TRBJ2-7	CASSLITGAAYEQYF	TGTGCCAGCAGCTTAATAACCGGGGCCGCCTACGAGCAGTACTTC
TRBD1	TRBV2	many	TRBJ1-1	CARGQQHRTEAFF	TGTGCCAGGGGACAGCAACATCGGACTGAAGCTTTCTTT
-	TRBV19	many	TRBJ1-1	CASSTHQAINTEAFF	TGTGCCAGTAGTACTCATCAGGCGATAAACACTGAAGCTTTCTTT
TRBD2	TRBV7-9	-	TRBJ2-7	CASSRTSGSQYEQYF	TGTGCCAGCAGTCGGACTAGCGGGAGTCAGTACGAGCAGTACTTC
TRBD1	TRBV13	few	TRBJ1-2	CASSLRTGRVGYTF	TGTGCCAGCAGCTTACGGACAGGGCGGGTTGGCTACACCTTC
-	TRBV2	many	TRBJ2-2	CASSEEFTGELFF	TGTGCCAGCAGTGAAGAGTTCACCGGGGAGCTGTTTTTT
TRBD1	TRBV10-2	-	TRBJ2-7	CASSERTGGYEQYF	TGCGCCAGCAGTGAAAGGACAGGGGGCTACGAGCAGTACTTC